The rows below give T cell receptor beta chains drawn from one sample of a study of blood T cell repertoires in COVID-19. Generated by immunoSEQ multiplex PCR, the TCRdb table keeps only in-frame clones and is missing some. Among roughly 200,000 clones listed, more than 80% were seen once. Sequenced: peripheral blood. Every receptor here comes from an older woman with acute or convalescent COVID-19. The CDR3 runs from the conserved cysteine through the conserved F or W. Size is stated for part of the rows, as once, few or many counts, or as a class when the clone is expanded.

size | J | V | CDR3
. | TRBJ2-7 | TRBV9 | CASSVEGASEQYF
few | TRBJ2-5 | TRBV24-1 | CATSDPKPDQETQYF
. | TRBJ2-6 | TRBV10-1 | CASPKQPLSGANVLTF
. | TRBJ1-2 | TRBV5-4 | CASSLALADSRLYGYTF
. | TRBJ2-2 | TRBV7-9 | CASSLASGARTGELFF
once | TRBJ1-2 | TRBV4-1 | CASSQDKWDRGLYGYTF
. | TRBJ1-1 | TRBV10-3 | CAISEAGTEAFF
. | TRBJ2-3 | TRBV18 | CASSPLADTQYF
few | TRBJ2-5 | TRBV5-1 | CASRFTGQETQYF
once | TRBJ2-3 | TRBV4-1 | CASSQDQGMGTDTQYF
. | TRBJ2-5 | TRBV19 | CASSIGRETQYF
. | TRBJ2-2 | TRBV15 | CATSRRFKPGTGVHTGELFF
. | TRBJ2-2 | TRBV14 | CASSQGRENTGELFF
. | TRBJ2-1 | TRBV7-6 | CASSSGPARVNEQFF
. | TRBJ1-1 | TRBV2 | CASRTQGPNTEAFF
. | TRBJ2-1 | TRBV30 | CAWSVAMVVAGGNEQFF
. | TRBJ1-5 | TRBV29-1 | CSVRASSNQPQHF
. | TRBJ1-4 | TRBV3-1/TRBV3-2 | CASSPSGGHGEKLFF
. | TRBJ2-1 | TRBV28 | CASTTRDTLNEQFF
. | TRBJ1-2 | TRBV19 | CASKGRGQSGYTF
. | TRBJ2-1 | TRBV6-5 | CASSLTAGGDNEQFF
. | TRBJ1-1 | TRBV18 | CASSYRGQTNTEAFF
. | TRBJ2-1 | TRBV5-4 | CASRVAGGLHNEQFF
. | TRBJ2-5 | TRBV28 | CASSLYGGGGETQYF
. | TRBJ2-5 | TRBV21-1 | CASSKKWRRKDRGPKTQYF
. | TRBJ1-6 | TRBV7-2 | CASSVNQVNSPLHF
. | TRBJ2-7 | TRBV5-1 | CASSFNQGVGSYEQYF
. | TRBJ2-1 | TRBV13 | CASSLGPASGSYNEQFF
. | TRBJ1-1 | TRBV6-1 | CASSDRGITEAFF
once | TRBJ1-6 | TRBV2 | CASHPLGTPNSPLHF
. | TRBJ1-1 | TRBV30 | CAWSRMGQANTEAFF
. | TRBJ2-2 | TRBV10-3 | CAIRVGAGATGELFF
many | TRBJ1-2 | TRBV9 | CASSPGTERGYTF
. | TRBJ2-5 | TRBV5-4 | CASRLISQGQETQYF
. | TRBJ1-1 | TRBV7-2 | CASSLVQGQTEAFF
. | TRBJ1-4 | TRBV13 | CASSLSPTGVVEKLFF
. | TRBJ2-1 | TRBV24-1 | CATSSGGRTQFF
. | TRBJ2-3 | TRBV5-4 | CASSSYLHGGGADTQYF
. | TRBJ1-1 | TRBV30 | CAWSPGRTEAFF
. | TRBJ1-6 | TRBV9 | CASSVGPGVDSPLHF
. | TRBJ1-2 | TRBV18 | CASSPTPATATAGGYTF
few | TRBJ1-2 | TRBV30 | CAKTTGTRYGYTF
. | TRBJ2-7 | TRBV29-1 | CSVDTGHGKQYF
. | TRBJ1-2 | TRBV30 | CAWSPGGPYGYTF
. | TRBJ2-1 | TRBV4-1 | CASSQSGTIAYNEQFF
. | TRBJ1-2 | TRBV28 | CASRPGQGASGYTF
few | TRBJ1-6 | TRBV6-1 | CASSEWTLNSPLHF
. | TRBJ2-2 | TRBV4-1 | CASSPSQGRTGELFF
. | TRBJ1-4 | TRBV19 | CASRLGEKLFF
few | TRBJ2-7 | TRBV27 | CASSLSWAGGYEQYF
. | TRBJ1-2 | TRBV19 | CASSPPPGYGYTF
. | TRBJ1-2 | TRBV19 | CASSPRTVDYGYTF
few | TRBJ2-7 | TRBV5-1 | CASSSGGYEQYF
. | TRBJ1-1 | TRBV3-1/TRBV3-2 | CASSQPGQNTEAFF
. | TRBJ1-5 | TRBV27 | CASSLAAGNQPQHF
. | TRBJ2-1 | TRBV7-3 | CASSQSSGNEQFF
. | TRBJ2-3 | TRBV30 | CAWSVARGGRTDTQYF
. | TRBJ1-2 | TRBV30 | CAWSIPGGAPGRF